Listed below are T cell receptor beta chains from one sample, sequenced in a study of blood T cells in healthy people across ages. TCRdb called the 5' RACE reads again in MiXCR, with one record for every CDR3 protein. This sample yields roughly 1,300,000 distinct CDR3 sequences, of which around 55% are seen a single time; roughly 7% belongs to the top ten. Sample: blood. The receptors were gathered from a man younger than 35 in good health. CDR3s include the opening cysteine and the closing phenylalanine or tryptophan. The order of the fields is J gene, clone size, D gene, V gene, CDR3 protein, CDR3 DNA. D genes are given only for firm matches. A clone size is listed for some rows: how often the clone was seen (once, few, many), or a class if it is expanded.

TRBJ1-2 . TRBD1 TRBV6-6 CASSYSNAGRGHGYTF TGTGCCAGCAGTTACTCGAATGCGGGCAGGGGGCATGGCTACACCTTC
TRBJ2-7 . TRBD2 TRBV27 CASTGRGIYEQYF TGTGCCAGCACGGGGCGGGGGATCTACGAGCAGTACTTC
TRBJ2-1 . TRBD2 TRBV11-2 CTSSSGLAGNEQFF TGTACCAGCAGCTCCGGGCTAGCGGGTAATGAGCAGTTCTTC
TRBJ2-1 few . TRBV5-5 CASSLGRSVPYNEQFF TGTGCCAGCAGCTTGGGCCGTTCCGTCCCTTACAATGAGCAGTTCTTC
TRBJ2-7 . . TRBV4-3 CASSQASVPEQYF TGCGCCAGCAGCCAAGCGTCCGTCCCTGAGCAGTACTTC
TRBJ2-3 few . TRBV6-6 CATTGTDTQYF TGTGCCACCACGGGGACAGATACGCAGTATTTT
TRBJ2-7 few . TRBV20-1 CSAKEGALNYEQYF TGCAGTGCTAAGGAGGGCGCCTTAAACTACGAGCAGTACTTC
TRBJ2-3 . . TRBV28 CASTTGDLTDTQYF TGTGCCAGCACCACTGGGGACCTGACAGATACGCAGTATTTT
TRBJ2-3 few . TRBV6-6 CASSYSFGREDTQYF TGTGCCAGCAGTTACTCTTTCGGCAGGGAGGATACGCAGTATTTT
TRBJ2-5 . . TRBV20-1 CSARVDSNQETQYF TGCAGTGCTAGGGTCGACAGCAACCAAGAGACCCAGTACTTC
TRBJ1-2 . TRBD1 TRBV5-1 CASSLAMTGTSGYTF TGCGCCAGCAGCTTGGCAATGACAGGGACGAGTGGCTACACCTTC
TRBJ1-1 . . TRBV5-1 CASSLLDVGDTEAFF TGCGCCAGCAGCCTTTTAGACGTAGGGGACACTGAAGCTTTCTTT
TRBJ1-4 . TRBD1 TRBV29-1 CSVAGTGPATNEKLFF TGCAGCGTTGCCGGGACAGGACCTGCAACTAATGAAAAACTGTTTTTT
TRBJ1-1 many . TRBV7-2 CASSLGWTQVEAFF TGTGCCAGCAGCTTAGGTTGGACACAGGTTGAAGCTTTCTTT
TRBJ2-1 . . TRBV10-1 CASSTGRHNEQFF TGCGCCAGCAGCACGGGACGCCACAATGAGCAGTTCTTC
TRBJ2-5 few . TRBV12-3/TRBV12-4 CASSFPRGAVQETQYF TGTGCCAGCAGCTTTCCCAGGGGGGCGGTACAAGAGACCCAGTACTTC
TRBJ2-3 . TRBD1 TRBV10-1 CASSEYRGRTDTQYF TGCGCCAGCAGTGAGTACAGGGGGCGCACAGATACGCAGTATTTT
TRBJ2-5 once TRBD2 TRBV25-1 CASSDLVAGLQETQYF TGTGCCAGCAGTGACCTAGTAGCGGGTTTACAAGAGACCCAGTACTTC
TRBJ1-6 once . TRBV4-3 CASSLLRGGESPLHF TGCGCCAGCAGCTTACTTAGGGGGGGGGAATCACCCCTCCACTTT
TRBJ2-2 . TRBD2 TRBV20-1 CSARGERDTGELFF TGCAGTGCTAGAGGCGAGCGGGATACCGGGGAGCTGTTTTTT
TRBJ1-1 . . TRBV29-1 CSVERGSGTREEAFF TGCAGCGTTGAAAGGGGGTCCGGGACCAGGGAGGAAGCTTTCTTT
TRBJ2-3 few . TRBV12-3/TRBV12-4 CASSSRGETGAQYF TGTGCCAGCAGTTCCCGTGGCGAGACGGGAGCGCAGTATTTT
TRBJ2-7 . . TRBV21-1 CASSIGALYF TGTGCCAGCAGCATAGGGGCACTGTACTTC
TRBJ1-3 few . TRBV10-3 CAISAFEGGSGNTIYF TGTGCCATCAGTGCTTTCGAGGGCGGCTCTGGAAACACCATATATTTT
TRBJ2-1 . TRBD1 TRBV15 CATSRGDRGTNEQFF TGTGCCACCAGCAGAGGGGACAGGGGTACCAATGAGCAGTTCTTC
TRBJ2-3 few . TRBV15 CATSSIGTTDTQYF TGTGCCACCAGCAGCATAGGAACCACAGATACGCAGTATTTT
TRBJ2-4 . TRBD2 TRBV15 CTTSALGTSGSAKNIQYF TGTACCACCAGCGCATTGGGGACTAGCGGGTCAGCCAAAAACATTCAGTACTTC
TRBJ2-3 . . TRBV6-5 CASSYSRGGWRDTQYF TGTGCCAGCAGTTACTCGAGGGGCGGGTGGAGAGATACGCAGTATTTT
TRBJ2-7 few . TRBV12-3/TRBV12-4 CASSRDGSGSSYEQYF TGTGCCAGCAGCCGAGATGGTTCGGGGAGCTCCTACGAGCAGTACTTC
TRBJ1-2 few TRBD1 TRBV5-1 CASSFGTAGYGYTF TGCGCCAGCAGCTTCGGGACAGCAGGCTATGGCTACACCTTC
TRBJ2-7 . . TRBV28 CASIGRGLHYEQYF TGTGCCAGCATAGGCAGGGGACTCCACTACGAGCAGTACTTC
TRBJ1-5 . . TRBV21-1 CASSKASPGDSNQPQHF TGTGCCAGCAGCAAAGCCTCCCCAGGGGATAGCAATCAGCCCCAGCATTTT
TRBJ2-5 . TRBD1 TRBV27 CASSRTGGIETQYF TGTGCCAGCAGTAGGACAGGTGGGATAGAGACCCAGTACTTC
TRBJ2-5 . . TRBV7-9 CASSSRGTQETQYF TGTGCCAGCAGCTCGCGGGGCACCCAAGAGACCCAGTACTTC
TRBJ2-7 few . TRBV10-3 CAICAGDTYEQYF TGTGCCATCTGCGCGGGGGACACCTACGAGCAGTACTTC
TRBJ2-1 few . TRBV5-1 CASSPVVSGDNEQFF TGCGCCAGCAGCCCGGTGGTTAGCGGAGACAATGAGCAGTTCTTC